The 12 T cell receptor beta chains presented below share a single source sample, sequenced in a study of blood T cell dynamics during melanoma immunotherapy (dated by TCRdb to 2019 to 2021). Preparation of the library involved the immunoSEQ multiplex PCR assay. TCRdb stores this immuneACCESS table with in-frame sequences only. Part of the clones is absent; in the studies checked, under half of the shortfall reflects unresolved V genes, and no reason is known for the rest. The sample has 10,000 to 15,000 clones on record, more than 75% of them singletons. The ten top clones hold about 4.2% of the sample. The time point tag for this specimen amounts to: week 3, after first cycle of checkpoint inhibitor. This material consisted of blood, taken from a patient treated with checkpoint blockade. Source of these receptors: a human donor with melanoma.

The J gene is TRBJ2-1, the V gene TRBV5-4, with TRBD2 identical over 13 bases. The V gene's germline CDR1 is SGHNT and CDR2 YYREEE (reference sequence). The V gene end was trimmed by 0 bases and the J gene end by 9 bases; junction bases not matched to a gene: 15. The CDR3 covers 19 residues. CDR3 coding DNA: TGTGCCAGCAGCTTGGCCGAGGCTATAAGACTAGCGGGAGGAAGTGAGCAGTTCTTC. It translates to CASSLAEAIRLAGGSEQFF.

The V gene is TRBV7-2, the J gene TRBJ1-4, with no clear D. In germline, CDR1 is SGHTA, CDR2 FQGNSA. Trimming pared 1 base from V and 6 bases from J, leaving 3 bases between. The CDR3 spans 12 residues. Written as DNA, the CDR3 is TGTGCCAGCAGCTTAGATGATGAAAAACTGTTTTTT. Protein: CASSLDDEKLFF. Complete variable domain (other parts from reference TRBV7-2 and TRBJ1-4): GAGVSQSPSNKVTEKGKDVELRCDPISGHTALYWYRQSLGQGLEFLIYFQGNSAPDKSGLPSDRFSAERTGGSVSTLTIQRTQQEDSAVYLCASSLDDEKLFFGSGTQLSVL.

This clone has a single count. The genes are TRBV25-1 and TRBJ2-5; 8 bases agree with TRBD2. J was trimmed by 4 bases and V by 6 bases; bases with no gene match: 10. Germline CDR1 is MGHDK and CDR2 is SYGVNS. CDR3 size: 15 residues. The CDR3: CASRTGGRGSETQYF. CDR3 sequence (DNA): TGTGCCAGCAGAACGGGGGGGAGGGGATCAGAGACCCAGTACTTC.

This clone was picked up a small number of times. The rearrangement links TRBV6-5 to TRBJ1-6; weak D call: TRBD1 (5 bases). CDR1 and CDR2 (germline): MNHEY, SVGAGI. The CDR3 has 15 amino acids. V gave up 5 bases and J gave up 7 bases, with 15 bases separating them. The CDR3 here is CASSPGGGVNSPLHF. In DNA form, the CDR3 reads TGTGCCAGCAGTCCGGGGGGAGGGGTCAATTCACCCCTCCACTTT.

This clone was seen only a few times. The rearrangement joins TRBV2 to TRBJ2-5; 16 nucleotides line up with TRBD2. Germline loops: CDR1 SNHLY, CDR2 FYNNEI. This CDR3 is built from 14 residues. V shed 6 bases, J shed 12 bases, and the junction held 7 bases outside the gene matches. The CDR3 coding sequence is TGTGCCAGCAGGTTGGGACTAGCGGGGGGGCCCAAGTACTTC. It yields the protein CASRLGLAGGPKYF.

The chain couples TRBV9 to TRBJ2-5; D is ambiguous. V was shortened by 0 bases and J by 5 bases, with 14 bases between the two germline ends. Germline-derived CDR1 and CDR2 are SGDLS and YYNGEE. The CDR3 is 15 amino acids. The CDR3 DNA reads TGTGCCAGCAGCGTAGCTGTGGCGGAGAGGGAGACCCAGTACTTC. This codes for CASSVAVAERETQYF.

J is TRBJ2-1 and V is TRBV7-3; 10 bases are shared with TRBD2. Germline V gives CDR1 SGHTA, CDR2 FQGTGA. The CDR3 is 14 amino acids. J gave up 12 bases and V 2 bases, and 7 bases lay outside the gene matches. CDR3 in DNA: TGTGCCAGCAGCTTAGGGACTAGCGAGGGAGGGCAGTTCTTC. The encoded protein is CASSLGTSEGGQFF.

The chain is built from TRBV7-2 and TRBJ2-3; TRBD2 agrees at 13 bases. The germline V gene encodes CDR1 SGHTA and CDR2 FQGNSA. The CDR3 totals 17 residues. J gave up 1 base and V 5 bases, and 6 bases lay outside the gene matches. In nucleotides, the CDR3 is TGTGCCAGCAGCCCGGGGACTAGCGGGACCCGCACAGATACGCAGTATTTT. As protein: CASSPGTSGTRTDTQYF.

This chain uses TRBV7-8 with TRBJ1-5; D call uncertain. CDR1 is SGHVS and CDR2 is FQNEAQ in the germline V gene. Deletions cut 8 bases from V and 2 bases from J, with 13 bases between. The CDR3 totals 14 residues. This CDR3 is CASDALAGNQPQHF. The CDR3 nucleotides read TGTGCCAGCGACGCACTCGCGGGCAATCAGCCCCAGCATTTT.

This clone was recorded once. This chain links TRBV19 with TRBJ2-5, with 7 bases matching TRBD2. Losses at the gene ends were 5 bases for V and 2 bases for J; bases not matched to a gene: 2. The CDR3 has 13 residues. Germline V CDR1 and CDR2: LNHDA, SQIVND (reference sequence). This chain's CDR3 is CASSAGLQETQYF. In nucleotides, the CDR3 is TGTGCCAGTAGTGCGGGACTACAAGAGACCCAGTACTTC. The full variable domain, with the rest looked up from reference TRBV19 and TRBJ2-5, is DGGITQSPKYLFRKEGQNVTLSCEQNLNHDAMYWYRQDPGQGLRLIYYSQIVNDFQKGDIAEGYSVSREKKESFPLTVTSAQKNPTAFYLCASSAGLQETQYFGPGTRLLVL.

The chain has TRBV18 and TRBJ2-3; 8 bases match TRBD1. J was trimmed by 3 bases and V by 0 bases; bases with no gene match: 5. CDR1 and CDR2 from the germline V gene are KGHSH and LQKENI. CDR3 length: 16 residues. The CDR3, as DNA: TGTGCCAGCTCACCACCGCAGGGGGCGAGGACAGATACGCAGTATTTT. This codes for CASSPPQGARTDTQYF.

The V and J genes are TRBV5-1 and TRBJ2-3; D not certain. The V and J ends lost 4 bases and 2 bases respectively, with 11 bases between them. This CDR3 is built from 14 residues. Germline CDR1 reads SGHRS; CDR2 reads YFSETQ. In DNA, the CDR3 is TGCGCCAGCAGCCGTCAAGATTCCACAGATACGCAGTATTTT. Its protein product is CASSRQDSTDTQYF. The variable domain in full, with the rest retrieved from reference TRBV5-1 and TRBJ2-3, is KAGVTQTPRYLIKTRGQQVTLSCSPISGHRSVSWYQQTPGQGLQFLFEYFSETQRNKGNFPGRFSGRQFSNSRSEMNVSTLELGDSALYLCASSRQDSTDTQYFGPGTRLTVL.